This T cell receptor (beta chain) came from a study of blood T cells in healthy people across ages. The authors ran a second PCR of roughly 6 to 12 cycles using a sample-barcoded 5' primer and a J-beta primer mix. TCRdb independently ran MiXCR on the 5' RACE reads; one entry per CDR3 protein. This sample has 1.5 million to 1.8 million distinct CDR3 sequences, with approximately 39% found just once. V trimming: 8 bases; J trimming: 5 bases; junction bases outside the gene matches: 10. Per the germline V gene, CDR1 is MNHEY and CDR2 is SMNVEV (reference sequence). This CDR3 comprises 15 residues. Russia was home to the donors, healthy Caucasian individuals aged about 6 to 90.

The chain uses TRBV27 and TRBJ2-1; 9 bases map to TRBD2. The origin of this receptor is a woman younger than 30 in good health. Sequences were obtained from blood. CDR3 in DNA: TGTGCCAGCGCATCCGGGACTAGCAGAAACAATGAGCAGTTCTTC. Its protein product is CASASGTSRNNEQFF.